The clone carrying this T cell receptor (beta chain) was seen many times. Its matching antigen is unknown. TCRdb itself ran the 5' RACE reads through MiXCR, one entry per CDR3 protein. This table holds around 50,000 distinct CDR3 sequences, about 7.4% found once. The V gene lost 2 bases and the J gene lost 0 bases, with 17 bases spanning the gap. The V gene's germline CDR1 is MNHEY and CDR2 SMNVEV (reference sequence). The CDR3 has 17 amino acids. The data belong to a study of T cells after yellow fever vaccination. On the study more broadly: With SMART-Seq v4 Ultra Low Input, the fractions containing low cell numbers were prepared.

Findings of the study overall: It was the secondary response that reached its peak faster, day 5 versus 15, but it was weaker.

This receptor was identified in a man aged 18-30 years who received the YFV17D yellow fever vaccine. The specimen was CD8+ T cells sorted from PBMCs, collected approximately 16 days after the first yellow fever vaccination. The chain links TRBV27 to TRBJ2-7; D tentatively reads TRBD1 or TRBD2 (5 bases each). The CDR3 loop is CASSLARGRLSSYEQYF. The DNA for the CDR3 is TGTGCCAGCAGTTTAGCTCGGGGACGCCTCAGCTCCTACGAGCAGTACTTC.